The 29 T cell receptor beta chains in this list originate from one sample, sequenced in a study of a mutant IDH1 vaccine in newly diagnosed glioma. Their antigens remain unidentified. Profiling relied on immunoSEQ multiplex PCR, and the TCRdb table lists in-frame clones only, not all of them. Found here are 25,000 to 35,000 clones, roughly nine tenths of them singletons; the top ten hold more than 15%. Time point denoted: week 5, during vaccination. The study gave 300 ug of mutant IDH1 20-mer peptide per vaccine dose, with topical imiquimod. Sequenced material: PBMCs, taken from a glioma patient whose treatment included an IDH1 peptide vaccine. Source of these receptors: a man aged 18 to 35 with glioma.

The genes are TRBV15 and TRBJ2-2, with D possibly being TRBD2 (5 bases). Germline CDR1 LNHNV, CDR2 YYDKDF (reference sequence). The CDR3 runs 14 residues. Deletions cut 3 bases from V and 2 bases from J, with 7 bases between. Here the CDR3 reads CATSSGINTGELFF. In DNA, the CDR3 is TGTGCCACCAGCAGCGGGATTAACACCGGGGAGCTGTTTTTT. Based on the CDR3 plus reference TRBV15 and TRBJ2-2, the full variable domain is DAMVIQNPRYQVTQFGKPVTLSCSQTLNHNVMYWYQQKSSQAPKLLFHYYDKDFNNEADTPDNFQSRRPNTSFCFLDIRSPGLGDTAMYLCATSSGINTGELFFGEGSRLTVL.

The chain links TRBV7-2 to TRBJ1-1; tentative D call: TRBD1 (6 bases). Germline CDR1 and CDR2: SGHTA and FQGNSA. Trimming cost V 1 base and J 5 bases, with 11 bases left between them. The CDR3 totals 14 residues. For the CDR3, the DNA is TGTGCCAGCAGCTTAGAAAGGGGGGGGACTGAAGCTTTCTTT. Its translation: CASSLERGGTEAFF.

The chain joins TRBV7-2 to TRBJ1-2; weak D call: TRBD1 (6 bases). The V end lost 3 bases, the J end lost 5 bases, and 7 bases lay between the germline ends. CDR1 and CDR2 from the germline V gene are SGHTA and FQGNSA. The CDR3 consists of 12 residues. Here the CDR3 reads CASSLTGYGYTF. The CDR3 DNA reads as TGTGCCAGCAGCTTGACAGGATATGGCTACACCTTC.

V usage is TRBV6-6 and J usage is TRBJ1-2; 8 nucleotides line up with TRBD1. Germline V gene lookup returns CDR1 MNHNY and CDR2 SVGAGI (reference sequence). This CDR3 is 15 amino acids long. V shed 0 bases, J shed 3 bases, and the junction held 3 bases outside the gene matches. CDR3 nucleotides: TGTGCCAGCAGTTACTCGCCAGGGGGCGACTATGGCTACACCTTC. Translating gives CASSYSPGGDYGYTF.

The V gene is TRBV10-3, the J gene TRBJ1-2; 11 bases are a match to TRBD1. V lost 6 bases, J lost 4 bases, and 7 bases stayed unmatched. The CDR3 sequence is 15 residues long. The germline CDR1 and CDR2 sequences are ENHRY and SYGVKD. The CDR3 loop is CAISAPGQGGYGYTF. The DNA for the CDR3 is TGTGCCATCAGCGCTCCGGGACAGGGGGGCTATGGCTACACCTTC.

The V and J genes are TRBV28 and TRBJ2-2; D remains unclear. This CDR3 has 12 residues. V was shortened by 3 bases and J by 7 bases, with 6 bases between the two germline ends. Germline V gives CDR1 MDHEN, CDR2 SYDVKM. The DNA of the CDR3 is TGTGCCAGCAGTTTTCGGGTCGGGGAGCTGTTTTTT. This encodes CASSFRVGELFF.

The CDR3 protein is CASSYFGTPAGELFF. The CDR3 bases are TGTGCCAGCAGTTACTTTGGGACACCGGCCGGGGAGCTGTTTTTT. This chain links TRBV6-5 with TRBJ2-2, with D possibly matching TRBD1 (6 bases). Trimming took off 1 base at V and 6 bases at J, with 12 bases between the two ends. The CDR3 spans 15 residues. The germline V gene encodes CDR1 MNHEY and CDR2 SVGAGI.

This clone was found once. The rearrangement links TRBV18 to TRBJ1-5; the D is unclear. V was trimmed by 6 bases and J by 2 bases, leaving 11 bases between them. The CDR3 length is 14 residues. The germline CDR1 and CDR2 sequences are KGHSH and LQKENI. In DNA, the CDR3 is TGTGCCAGCTCTCTGGGGTCTGGCAATCAGCCCCAGCATTTT. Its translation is CASSLGSGNQPQHF.

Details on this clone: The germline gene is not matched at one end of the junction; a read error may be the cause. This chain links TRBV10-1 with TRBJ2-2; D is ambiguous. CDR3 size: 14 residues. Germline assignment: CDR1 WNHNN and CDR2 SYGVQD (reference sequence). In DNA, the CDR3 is TGCGCCAGCGGTGAGACTGCGAACACCGGGGAGCTGTTTTTT. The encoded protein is CASGETANTGELFF.

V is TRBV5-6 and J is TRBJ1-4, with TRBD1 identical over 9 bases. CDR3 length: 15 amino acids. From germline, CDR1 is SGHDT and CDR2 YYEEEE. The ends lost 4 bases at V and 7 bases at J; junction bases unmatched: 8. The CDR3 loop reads CASSLTGGRFEKLFF. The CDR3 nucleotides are TGTGCCAGCAGCCTAACAGGGGGCAGGTTTGAAAAACTGTTTTTT.

The CDR3 coding sequence is TGCGCCAGCAGCCCGACGGGGGGCAATCAGCCCCAGCATTTT. This codes for CASSPTGGNQPQHF. J is TRBJ1-5 and V is TRBV4-3, with D possibly being TRBD1 (5 bases). The CDR3 has 14 residues. CDR1 and CDR2 from the germline V gene are LGHNA and YSLEER. Between the trimmed V and J ends, which lost 4 bases and 2 bases, there was a span of 9 bases.

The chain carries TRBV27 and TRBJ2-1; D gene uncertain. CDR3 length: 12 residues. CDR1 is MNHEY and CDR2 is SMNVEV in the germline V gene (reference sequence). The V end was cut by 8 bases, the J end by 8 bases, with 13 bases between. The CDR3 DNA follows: TGTGCCAGCCGTATAGGGCTACATGAGCAGTTCTTC. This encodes CASRIGLHEQFF.

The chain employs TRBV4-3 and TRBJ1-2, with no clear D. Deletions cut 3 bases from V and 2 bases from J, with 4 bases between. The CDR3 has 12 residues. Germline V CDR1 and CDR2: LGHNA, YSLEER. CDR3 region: CASSHRNYGYTF. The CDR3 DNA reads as TGCGCCAGCAGCCATCGGAACTATGGCTACACCTTC.

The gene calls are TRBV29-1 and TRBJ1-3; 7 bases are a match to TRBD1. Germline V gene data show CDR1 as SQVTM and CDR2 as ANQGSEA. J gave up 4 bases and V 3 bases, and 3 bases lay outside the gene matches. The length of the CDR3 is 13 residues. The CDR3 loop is CSVDIGGGNTIYF. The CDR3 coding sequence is TGCAGCGTTGATATAGGGGGCGGAAACACCATATATTTT.

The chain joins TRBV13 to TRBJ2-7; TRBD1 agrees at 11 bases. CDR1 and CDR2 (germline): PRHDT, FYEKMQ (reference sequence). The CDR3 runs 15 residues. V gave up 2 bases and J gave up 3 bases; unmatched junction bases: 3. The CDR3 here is CASSLKGTGGYEQYF. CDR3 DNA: TGTGCCAGCAGCTTAAAGGGGACAGGGGGCTACGAGCAGTACTTC.

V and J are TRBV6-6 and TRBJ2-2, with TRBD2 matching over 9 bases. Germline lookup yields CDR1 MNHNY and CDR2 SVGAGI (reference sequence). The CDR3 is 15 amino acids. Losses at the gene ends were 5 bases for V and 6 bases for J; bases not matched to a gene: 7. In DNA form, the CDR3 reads TGTGCCAGCAGTCGTAGCGGGAGAACAGCCGGGGAGCTGTTTTTT. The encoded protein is CASSRSGRTAGELFF.

The CDR3 DNA reads as TGTGCCAGAAGCTTGACAGGGACCTCCTACGAGCAGTACTTC. Residues: CARSLTGTSYEQYF. The chain couples TRBV5-3 to TRBJ2-7, with a tentative D call TRBD1 (6 bases). TRBV5-3 is flagged as an ORF with uncertain function. V lost 1 base and J lost 0, with 8 bases in between. The CDR3 runs 14 residues.

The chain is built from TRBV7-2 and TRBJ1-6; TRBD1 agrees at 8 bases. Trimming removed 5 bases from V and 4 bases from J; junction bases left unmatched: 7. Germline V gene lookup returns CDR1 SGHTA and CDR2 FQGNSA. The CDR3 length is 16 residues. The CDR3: CASSPDRARYNSPLHF. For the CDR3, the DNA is TGTGCCAGCAGCCCGGACAGGGCCAGATATAATTCACCCCTCCACTTT.

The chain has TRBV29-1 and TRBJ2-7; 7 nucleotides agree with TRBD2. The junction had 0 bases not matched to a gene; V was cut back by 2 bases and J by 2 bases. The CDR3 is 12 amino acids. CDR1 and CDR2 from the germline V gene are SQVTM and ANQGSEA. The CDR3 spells CSVELAAYEQYF. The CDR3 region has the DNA TGCAGCGTTGAACTAGCGGCCTACGAGCAGTACTTC.

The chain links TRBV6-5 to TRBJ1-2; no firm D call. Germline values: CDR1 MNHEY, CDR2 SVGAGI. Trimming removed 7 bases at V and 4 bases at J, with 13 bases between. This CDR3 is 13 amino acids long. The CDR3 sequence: CASKPTETYGYTF. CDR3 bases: TGTGCCAGCAAACCCACAGAGACCTATGGCTACACCTTC.

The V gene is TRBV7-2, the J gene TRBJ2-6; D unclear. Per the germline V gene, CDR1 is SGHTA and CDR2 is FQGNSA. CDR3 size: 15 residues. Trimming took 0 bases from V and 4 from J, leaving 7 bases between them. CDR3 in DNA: TGTGCCAGCAGCTTAGCTGGGGTAGGGGCCAACGTCCTGACTTTC. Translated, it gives CASSLAGVGANVLTF.

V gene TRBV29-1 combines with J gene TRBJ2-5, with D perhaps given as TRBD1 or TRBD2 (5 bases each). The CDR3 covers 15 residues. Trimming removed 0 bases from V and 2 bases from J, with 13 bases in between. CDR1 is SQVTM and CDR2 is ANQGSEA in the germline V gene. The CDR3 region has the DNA TGCAGCGTTGAAGATGGGGGAAGCTTTCAAGAGACCCAGTACTTC. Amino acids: CSVEDGGSFQETQYF.

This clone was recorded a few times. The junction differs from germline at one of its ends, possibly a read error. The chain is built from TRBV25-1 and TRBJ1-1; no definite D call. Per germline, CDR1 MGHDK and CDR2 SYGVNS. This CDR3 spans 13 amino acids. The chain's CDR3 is CASSEEWNSEAFF. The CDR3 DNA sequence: TGTGCCAGCAGTGAAGAATGGAACAGTGAAGCTTTCTTT.

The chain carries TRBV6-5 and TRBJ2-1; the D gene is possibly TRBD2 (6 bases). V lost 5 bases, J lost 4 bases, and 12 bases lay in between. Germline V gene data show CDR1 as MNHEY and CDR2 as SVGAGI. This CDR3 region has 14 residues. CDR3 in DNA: TGTGCCAGCAGTCGGGACTTGGATTACAATGAGCAGTTCTTC. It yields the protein CASSRDLDYNEQFF.

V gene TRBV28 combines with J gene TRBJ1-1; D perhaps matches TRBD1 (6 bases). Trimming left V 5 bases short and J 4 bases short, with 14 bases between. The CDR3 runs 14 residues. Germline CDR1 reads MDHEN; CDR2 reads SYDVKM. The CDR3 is CASSSRGKRTEAFF. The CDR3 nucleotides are TGTGCCAGCAGTAGCAGGGGAAAGCGCACTGAAGCTTTCTTT.

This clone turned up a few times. CDR3 loop: CATHRGQGYGYTF. The CDR3 DNA sequence: TGTGCCACCCACCGGGGACAGGGGTATGGCTACACCTTC. The chain couples TRBV28 to TRBJ1-2; 10 nucleotides line up with TRBD1. CDR1 and CDR2 (germline): MDHEN, SYDVKM. The V segment lost 10 bases and the J segment 5 bases; nucleotides outside the gene matches: 7. The CDR3 covers 13 residues.

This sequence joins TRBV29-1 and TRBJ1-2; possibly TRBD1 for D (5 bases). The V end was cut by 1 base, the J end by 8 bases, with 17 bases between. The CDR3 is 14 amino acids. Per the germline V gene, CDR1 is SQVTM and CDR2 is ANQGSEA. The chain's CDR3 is CSVEAPGLKNGYTF. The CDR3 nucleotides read TGCAGCGTTGAAGCCCCGGGACTGAAAAACGGCTACACCTTC.

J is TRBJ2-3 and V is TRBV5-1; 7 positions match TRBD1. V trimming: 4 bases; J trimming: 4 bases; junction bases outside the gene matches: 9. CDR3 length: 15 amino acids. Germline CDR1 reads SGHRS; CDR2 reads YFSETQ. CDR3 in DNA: TGCGCCAGCAGCGCCGGGACAGCGAGGGCAGATACGCAGTATTTT. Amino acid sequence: CASSAGTARADTQYF.

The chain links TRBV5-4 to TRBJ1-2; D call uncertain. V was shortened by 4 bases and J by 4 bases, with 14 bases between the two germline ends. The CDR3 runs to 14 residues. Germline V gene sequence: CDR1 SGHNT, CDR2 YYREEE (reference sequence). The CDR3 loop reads CASSITWTGYGYTF. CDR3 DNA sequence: TGTGCCAGCAGCATTACATGGACGGGCTATGGCTACACCTTC. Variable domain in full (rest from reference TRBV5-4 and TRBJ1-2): ETGVTQSPTHLIKTRGQQVTLRCSSQSGHNTVSWYQQALGQGPQFIFQYYREEENGRGNFPPRFSGLQFPNYSSELNVNALELDDSALYLCASSITWTGYGYTFGSGTRLTVV.